This T cell receptor beta chain was obtained from a study of T-cell memory formation after mild COVID-19. Study-level findings and limits: Pre-infection memory carried some responding clones, suggesting that cross-reactive memory joined. Shrinking CD4+ clones resided mostly in CM and EM, and CD8+ ones in EMRA.

Remarks on this clonotype: Its antigen is as yet unknown.

Constant-segment primers and 5'RACE yielded cDNA libraries for TCR alpha and TCR beta, each carrying sample barcodes and UMIs. TCRdb recomputed calls from the 5' RACE reads with MiXCR, one row per CDR3 protein. The sample contains hundreds of thousands of distinct CDR3 sequences, roughly 18% of which appear only once. This CDR3 has 14 residues. Trimming took off 1 base at V and 4 bases at J, with 8 bases between the two ends. Germline-derived CDR1 and CDR2 are MGHRA and YSYEKL. The chain recombines TRBV4-1 with TRBJ1-5; no definite D call. Sequenced input: PBMCs or a T cell subset sorted from them (not recorded which). The TCR sequence derives from a man aged 18-30 years who had mild COVID-19 (a few samples of this study predate the infection). Cell type and time point are not known. The CDR3 DNA reads as TGCGCCAGCAGCCAAGGAGTGGAGAATCAGCCCCAGCATTTT. Its translation is CASSQGVENQPQHF.